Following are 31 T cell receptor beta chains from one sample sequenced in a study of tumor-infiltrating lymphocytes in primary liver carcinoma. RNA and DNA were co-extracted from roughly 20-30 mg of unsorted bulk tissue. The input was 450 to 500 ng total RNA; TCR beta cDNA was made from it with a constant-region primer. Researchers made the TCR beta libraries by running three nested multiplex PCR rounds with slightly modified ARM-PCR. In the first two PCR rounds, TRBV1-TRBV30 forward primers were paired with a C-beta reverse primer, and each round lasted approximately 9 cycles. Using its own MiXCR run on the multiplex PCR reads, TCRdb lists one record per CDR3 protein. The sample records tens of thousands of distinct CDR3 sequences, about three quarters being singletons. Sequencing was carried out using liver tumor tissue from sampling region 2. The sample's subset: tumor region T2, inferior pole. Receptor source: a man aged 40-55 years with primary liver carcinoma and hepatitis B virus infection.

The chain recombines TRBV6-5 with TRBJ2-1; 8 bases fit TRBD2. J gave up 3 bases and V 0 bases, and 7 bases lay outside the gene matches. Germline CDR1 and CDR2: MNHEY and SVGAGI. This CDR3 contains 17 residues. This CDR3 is CASSYSAAGESYNEQFF. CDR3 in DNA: TGTGCCAGCAGTTACTCTGCAGCGGGAGAGAGCTACAATGAGCAGTTCTTC.

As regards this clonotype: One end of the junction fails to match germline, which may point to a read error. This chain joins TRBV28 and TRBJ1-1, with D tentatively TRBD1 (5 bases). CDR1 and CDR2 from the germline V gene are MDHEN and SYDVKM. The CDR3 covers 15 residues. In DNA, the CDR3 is TGTGCCAGCAGTTGGGGGGATGAGTGGAACGCTGAAGCTTTCTTT. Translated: CASSWGDEWNAEAFF.

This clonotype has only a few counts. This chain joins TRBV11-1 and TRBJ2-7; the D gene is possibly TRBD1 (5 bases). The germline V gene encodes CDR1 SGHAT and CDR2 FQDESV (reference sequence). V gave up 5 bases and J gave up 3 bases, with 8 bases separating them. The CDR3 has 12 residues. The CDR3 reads CASSPDSYEQYF. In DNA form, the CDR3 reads TGTGCCAGCAGCCCAGACAGCTACGAGCAGTACTTC.

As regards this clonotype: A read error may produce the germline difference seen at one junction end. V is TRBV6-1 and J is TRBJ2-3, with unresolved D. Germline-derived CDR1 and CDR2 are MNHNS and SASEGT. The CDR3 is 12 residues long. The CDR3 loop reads CANKPSIDTLYF. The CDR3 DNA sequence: TGTGCCAACAAGCCCAGCATAGATACGCTGTATTTT.

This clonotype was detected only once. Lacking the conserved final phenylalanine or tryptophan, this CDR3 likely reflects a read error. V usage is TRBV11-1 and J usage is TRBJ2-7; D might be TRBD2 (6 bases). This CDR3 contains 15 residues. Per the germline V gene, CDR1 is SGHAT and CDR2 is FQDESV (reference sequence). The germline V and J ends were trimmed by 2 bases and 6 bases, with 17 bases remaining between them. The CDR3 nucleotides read TGTGCCAGCAGCTTAACGGGACCGGGAGAATGCGAGCAGTACTCC. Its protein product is CASSLTGPGECEQYS.

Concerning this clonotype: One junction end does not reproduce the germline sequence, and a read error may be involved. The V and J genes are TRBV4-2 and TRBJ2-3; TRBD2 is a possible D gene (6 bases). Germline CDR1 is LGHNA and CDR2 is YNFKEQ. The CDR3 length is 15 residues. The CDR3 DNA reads TGTGCCGGCAGTCACGACTACACTAGCACAGATACACAGTATTTT. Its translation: CAGSHDYTSTDTQYF.

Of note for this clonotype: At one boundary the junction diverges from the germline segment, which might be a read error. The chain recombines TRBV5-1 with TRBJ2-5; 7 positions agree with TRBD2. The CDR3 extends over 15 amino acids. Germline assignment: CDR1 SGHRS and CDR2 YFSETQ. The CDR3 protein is CTSSLVGTTEETQYF. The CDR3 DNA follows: TGCACCAGCAGCTTGGTGGGGACTACCGAGGAGACCCAGTACTTC.

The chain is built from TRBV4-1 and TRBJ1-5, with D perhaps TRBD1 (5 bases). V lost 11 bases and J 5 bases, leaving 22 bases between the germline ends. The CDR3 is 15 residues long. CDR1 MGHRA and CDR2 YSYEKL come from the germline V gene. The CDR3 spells CAGSPIEGSYQPQHF. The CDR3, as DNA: TGCGCCGGTAGTCCCATAGAGGGGAGCTATCAGCCCCAGCATTTT.

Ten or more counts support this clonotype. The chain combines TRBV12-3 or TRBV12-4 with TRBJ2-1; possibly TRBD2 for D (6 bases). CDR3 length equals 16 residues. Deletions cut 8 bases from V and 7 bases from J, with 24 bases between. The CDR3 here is CASARRGGDLLNEQFF. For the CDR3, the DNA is TGTGCCAGCGCCCGAAGGGGCGGGGATTTACTTAATGAGCAGTTCTTC.

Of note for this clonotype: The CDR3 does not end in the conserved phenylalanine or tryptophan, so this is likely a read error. The CDR3 sequence is CASSQASSGPSSYNEQFL. For the CDR3, the DNA is TGTGCCAGCAGCCAAGCGTCTAGCGGGCCCAGCTCCTACAATGAGCAGTTCCTC. V is TRBV4-2 and J is TRBJ2-1; 8 nucleotides align to TRBD2. V shed 1 base, J shed 0 bases, and the junction held 8 bases outside the gene matches. Germline-derived CDR1 and CDR2 are LGHNA and YNFKEQ. This CDR3 comprises 18 residues.

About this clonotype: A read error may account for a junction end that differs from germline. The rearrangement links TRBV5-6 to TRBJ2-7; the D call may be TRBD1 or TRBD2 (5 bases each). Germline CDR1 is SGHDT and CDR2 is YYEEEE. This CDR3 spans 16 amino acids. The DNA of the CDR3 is TGTGTCAGCAGCTTGTCGGGGCTAGCTAGCACCTACGAGCAGTACTTC. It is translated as CVSSLSGLASTYEQYF. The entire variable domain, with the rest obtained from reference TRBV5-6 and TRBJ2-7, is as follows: DAGVTQSPTHLIKTRGQQVTLRCSPKSGHDTVSWYQQALGQGPQFIFQYYEEEERQRGNFPDRFSGHQFPNYSSELNVNALLLGDSALYLCVSSLSGLASTYEQYFGPGTRLTVT.

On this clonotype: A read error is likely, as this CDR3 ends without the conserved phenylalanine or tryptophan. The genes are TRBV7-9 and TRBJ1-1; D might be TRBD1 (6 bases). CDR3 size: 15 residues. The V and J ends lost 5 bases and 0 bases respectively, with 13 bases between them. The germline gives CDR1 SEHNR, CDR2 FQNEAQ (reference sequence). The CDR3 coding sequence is TGTGCCAGCAGCGCTCTGGACAGATTGAACACTGAAGCTTTCCTT. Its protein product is CASSALDRLNTEAFL.

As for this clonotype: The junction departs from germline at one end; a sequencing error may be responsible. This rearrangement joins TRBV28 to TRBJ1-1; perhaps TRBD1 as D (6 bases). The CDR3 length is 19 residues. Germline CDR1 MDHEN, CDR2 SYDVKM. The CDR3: CASSSPTGTTTGLKTEAFF. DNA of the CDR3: TGTGCCAGCAGTTCGCCAACCGGGACAACTACTGGGTTGAAGACTGAAGCCTTCTTT.

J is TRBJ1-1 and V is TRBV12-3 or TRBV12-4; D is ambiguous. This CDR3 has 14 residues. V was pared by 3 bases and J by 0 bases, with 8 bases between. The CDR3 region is CASSLVSLNTEAFF. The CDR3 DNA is TGTGCCAGCAGTTTGGTATCCCTGAACACTGAAGCTTTCTTT.

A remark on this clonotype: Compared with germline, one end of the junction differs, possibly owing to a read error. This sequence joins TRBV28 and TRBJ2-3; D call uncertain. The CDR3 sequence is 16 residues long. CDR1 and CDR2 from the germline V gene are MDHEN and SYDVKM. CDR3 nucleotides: TGTGCCAGCAGCTACGACATGGTGCAGCAGCAGGATACTCAGTATTTT. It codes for CASSYDMVQQQDTQYF.

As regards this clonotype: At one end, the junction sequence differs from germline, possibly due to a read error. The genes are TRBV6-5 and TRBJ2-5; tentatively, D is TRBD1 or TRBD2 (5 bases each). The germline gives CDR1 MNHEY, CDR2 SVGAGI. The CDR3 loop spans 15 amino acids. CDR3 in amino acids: CASSYSTGTEETQYF. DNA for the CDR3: TGTGCCAGCAGTTACTCGACGGGGACGGAAGAGACACAGTACTTC.

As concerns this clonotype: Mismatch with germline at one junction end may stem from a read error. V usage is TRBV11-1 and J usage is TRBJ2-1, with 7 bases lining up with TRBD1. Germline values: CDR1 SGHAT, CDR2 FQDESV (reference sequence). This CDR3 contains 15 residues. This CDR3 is CASSFQGQLDNEEFF. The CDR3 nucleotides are TGTGCCAGCAGCTTCCAGGGACAGCTGGATAATGAGGAGTTCTTC. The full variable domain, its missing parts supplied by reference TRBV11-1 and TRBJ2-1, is EAEVAQSPRYKITEKSQAVAFWCDPISGHATLYWYRQILGQGPELLVQFQDESVVDDSQLPKDRFSAERLKGVDSTLKIQPAELGDSAMYLCASSFQGQLDNEEFFGPGTRLTVL.

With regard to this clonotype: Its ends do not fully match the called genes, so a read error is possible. CDR3 amino acids: CSDRNSVTVNSYGYTF. The CDR3 nucleotides read TGCAGCGATCGAAATTCCGTGACGGTAAACTCCTATGGCTACACATTC. This rearrangement joins TRBV29-1 to TRBJ1-2; D is unclear. Germline V lookup: CDR1 SQVTM, CDR2 ANQGSEA. This CDR3 is built from 16 residues. The full variable domain, in which reference TRBV29-1 and TRBJ1-2 provide the parts outside the CDR3, is SAVISQKPSRDICQRGTSLTIQCQVDSQVTMMFWYRQQPGQSLTLIATANQGSEATYESGFVIDKFPISRPNLTFSTLTVSNMSPEDSSIYLCSDRNSVTVNSYGYTFGSGTRLTVV.

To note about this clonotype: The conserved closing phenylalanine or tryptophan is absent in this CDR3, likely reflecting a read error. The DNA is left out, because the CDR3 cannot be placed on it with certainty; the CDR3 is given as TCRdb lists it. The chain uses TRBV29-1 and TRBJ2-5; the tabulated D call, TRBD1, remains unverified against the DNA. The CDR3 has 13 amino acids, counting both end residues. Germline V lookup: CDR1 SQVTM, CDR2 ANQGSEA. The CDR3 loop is CSGIQGMGETQYL.

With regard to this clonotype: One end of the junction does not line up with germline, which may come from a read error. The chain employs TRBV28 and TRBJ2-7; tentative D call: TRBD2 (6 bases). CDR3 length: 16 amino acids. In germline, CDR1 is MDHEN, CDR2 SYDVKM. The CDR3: CASSSAGASGSYEQYF. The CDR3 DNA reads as TGTGCCAGCAGTTCCGCAGGCGCCTCCGGGAGTTACGAACAGTACTTC.

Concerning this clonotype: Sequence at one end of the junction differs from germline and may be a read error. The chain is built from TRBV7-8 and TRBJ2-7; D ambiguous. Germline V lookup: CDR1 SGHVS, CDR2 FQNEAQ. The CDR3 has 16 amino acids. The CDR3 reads CASSLLSSNAAYEQYF. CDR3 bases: TGTGCCAGTAGCTTATTGAGTAGTAATGCTGCCTACGAGCAGTACTTC.

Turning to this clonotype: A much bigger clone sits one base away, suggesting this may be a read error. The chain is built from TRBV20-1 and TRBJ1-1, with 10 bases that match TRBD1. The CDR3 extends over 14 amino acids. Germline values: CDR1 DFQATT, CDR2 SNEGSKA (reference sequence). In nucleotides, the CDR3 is TGCAGTGCTAGTGGGGGACAGGGGAACAATGAAGCTTTCTTT. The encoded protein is CSASGGQGNNEAFF.

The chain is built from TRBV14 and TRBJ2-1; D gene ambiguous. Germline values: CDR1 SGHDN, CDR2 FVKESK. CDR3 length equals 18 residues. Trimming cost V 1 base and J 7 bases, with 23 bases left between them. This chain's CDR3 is CASSQGLSGARSRNEQFF. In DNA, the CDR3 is TGTGCCAGCAGCCAAGGGTTGTCTGGCGCGAGATCTAGGAATGAGCAGTTCTTC.

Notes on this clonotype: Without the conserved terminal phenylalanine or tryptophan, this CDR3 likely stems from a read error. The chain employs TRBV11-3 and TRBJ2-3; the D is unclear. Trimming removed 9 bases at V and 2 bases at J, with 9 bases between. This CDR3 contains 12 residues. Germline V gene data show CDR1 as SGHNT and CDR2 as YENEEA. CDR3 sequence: CARNNNTDTQYL. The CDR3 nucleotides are TGTGCCAGGAACAACAACACAGATACGCAGTATCTT.

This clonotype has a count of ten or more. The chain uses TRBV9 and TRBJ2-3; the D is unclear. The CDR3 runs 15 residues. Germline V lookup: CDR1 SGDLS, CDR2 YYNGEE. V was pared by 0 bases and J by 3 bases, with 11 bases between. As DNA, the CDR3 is TGTGCCAGCAGCGTAGCTCCAGGACGAACAGATACGCAGTATTTT. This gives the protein CASSVAPGRTDTQYF.

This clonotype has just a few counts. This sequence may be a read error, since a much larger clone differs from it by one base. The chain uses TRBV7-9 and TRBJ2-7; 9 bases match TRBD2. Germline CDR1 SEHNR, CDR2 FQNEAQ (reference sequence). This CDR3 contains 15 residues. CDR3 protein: CASSLLAGSSYERYF. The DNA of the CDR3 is TGTGCCAGCAGCCTACTAGCGGGTAGCTCCTACGAGCGGTACTTC.

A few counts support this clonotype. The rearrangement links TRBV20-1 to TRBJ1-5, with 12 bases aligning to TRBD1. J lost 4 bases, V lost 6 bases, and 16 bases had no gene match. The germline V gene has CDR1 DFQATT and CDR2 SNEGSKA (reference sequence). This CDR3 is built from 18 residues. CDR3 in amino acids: CSAEGFPGTGGRNQPQHF. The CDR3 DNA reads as TGCAGTGCCGAAGGGTTCCCAGGGACAGGGGGCCGGAATCAGCCCCAGCATTTT.

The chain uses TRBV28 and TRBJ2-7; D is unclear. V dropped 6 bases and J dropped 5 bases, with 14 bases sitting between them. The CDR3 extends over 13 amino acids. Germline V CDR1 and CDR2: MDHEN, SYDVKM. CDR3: CASRELAAHEQYF. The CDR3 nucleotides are TGTGCCAGCAGGGAGCTGGCCGCCCACGAGCAGTACTTC.

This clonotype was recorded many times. CDR3 DNA sequence: TGTGCCAGCAAGTTTCCCGGTGGAAACACCATATATTTT. Protein sequence: CASKFPGGNTIYF. The chain joins TRBV28 to TRBJ1-3; no reliable D call. V lost 7 bases, J lost 3 bases, and 10 bases lay in between. CDR1 is MDHEN and CDR2 is SYDVKM in the germline V gene. The CDR3 spans 13 residues.

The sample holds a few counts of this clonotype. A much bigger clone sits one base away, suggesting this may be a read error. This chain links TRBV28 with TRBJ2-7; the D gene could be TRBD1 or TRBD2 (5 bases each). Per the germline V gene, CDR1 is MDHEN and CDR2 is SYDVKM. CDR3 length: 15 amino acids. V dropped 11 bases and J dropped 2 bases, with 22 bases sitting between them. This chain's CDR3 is CACTPPGRSPYEQYF. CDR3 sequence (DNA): TGTGCCTGCACGCCGCCGGGACGTTCTCCCTACGAGCAGTACTTC.

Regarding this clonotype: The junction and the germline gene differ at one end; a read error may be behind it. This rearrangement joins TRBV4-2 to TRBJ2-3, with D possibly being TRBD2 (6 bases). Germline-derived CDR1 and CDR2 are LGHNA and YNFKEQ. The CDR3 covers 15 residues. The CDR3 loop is CASSQGLEGGDMQYF. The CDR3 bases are TGCGCCAGCAGCCAAGGTTTGGAGGGTGGAGATATGCAGTATTTT.